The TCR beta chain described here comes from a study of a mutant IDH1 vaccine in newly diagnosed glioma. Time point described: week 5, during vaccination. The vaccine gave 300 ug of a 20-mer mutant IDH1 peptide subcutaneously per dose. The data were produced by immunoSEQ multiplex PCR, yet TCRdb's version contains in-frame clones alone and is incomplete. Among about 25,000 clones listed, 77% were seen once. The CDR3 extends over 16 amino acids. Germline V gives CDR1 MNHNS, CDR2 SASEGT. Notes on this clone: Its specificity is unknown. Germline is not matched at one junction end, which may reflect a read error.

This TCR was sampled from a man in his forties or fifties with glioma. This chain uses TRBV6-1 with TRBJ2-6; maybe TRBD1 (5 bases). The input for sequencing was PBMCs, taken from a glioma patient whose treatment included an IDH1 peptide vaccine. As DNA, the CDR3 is TGTGCCAGCACTGAAACAGGAGTGGATGGGGCCAACGTCCTGACTTTC. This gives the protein CASTETGVDGANVLTF.